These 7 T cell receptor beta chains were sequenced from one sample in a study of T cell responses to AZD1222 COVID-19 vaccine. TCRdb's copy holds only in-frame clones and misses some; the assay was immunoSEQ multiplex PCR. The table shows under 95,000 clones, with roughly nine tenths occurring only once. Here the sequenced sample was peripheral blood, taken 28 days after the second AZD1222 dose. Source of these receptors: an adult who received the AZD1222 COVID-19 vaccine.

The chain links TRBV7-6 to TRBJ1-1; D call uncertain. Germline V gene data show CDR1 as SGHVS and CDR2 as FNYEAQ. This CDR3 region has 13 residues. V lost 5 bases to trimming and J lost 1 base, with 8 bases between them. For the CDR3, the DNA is TGTGCCAGCAGCATCGACGGGAACACTGAAGCTTTCTTT. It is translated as CASSIDGNTEAFF.

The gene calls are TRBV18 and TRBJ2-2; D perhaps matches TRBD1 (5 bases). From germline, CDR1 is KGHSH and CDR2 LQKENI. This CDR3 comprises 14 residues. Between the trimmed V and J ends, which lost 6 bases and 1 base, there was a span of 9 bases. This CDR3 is CASSAQENTGELFF. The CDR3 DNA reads TGTGCCAGCTCGGCACAGGAGAACACCGGGGAGCTGTTTTTT.

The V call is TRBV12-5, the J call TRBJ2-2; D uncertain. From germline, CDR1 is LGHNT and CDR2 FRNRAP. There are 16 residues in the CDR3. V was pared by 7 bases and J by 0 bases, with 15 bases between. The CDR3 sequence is CASAPTPPANTGELFF. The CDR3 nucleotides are TGTGCTAGTGCCCCCACCCCGCCGGCGAACACCGGGGAGCTGTTTTTT.

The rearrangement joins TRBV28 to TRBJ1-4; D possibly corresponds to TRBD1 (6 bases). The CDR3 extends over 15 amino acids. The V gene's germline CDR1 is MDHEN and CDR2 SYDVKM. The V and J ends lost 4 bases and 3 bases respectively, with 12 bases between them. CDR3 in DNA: TGTGCCAGCAGTTCCCAGGGGTTTGCTAATGAAAAACTGTTTTTT. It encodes CASSSQGFANEKLFF.

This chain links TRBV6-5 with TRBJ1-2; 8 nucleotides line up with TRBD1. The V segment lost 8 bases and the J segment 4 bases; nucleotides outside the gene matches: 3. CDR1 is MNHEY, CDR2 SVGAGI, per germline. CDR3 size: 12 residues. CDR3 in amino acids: CASQGALYGYTF. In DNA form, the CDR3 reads TGTGCCAGCCAGGGGGCACTCTATGGCTACACCTTC.

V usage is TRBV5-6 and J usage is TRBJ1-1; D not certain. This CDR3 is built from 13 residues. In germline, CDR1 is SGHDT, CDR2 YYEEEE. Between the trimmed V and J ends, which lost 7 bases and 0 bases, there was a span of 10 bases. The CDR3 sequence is CASGRLVNTEAFF. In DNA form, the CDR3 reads TGTGCCAGCGGACGGTTGGTGAACACTGAAGCTTTCTTT. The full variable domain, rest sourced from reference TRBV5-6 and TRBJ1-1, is DAGVTQSPTHLIKTRGQQVTLRCSPKSGHDTVSWYQQALGQGPQFIFQYYEEEERQRGNFPDRFSGHQFPNYSSELNVNALLLGDSALYLCASGRLVNTEAFFGQGTRLTVV.

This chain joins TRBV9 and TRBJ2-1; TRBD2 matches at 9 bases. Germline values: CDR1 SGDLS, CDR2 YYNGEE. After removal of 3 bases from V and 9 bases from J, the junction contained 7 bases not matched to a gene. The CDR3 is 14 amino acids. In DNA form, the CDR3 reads TGTGCCAGCAGCGCGGCTAGCGGGGTAGTTGAGCAGTTCTTC. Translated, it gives CASSAASGVVEQFF.